The 20 T cell receptor beta chains presented below share a single source sample, sequenced in a study of blood T cell repertoires in COVID-19. Generated by immunoSEQ multiplex PCR, the TCRdb table keeps only in-frame clones and is missing some. Seen here are roughly 120,000 clones, approximately 82% observed once, and the top ten hold 2% to 2.5%. The material sequenced was peripheral blood. Source of these receptors: a man aged 25 to 45 with acute or convalescent COVID-19.

This clone is a singleton in its sample. CDR3 nucleotides: TGTGCCAGCAGCTGGGGCGGAACCTCCTACGAGCAGTACTTC. Translation: CASSWGGTSYEQYF. V gene TRBV5-6 combines with J gene TRBJ2-7, with D perhaps TRBD1 (5 bases). This CDR3 comprises 14 residues. Germline V gene sequence: CDR1 SGHDT, CDR2 YYEEEE. Deletions cut 3 bases from V and 0 bases from J, with 10 bases between. The full variable domain, rest sourced from reference TRBV5-6 and TRBJ2-7, is DAGVTQSPTHLIKTRGQQVTLRCSPKSGHDTVSWYQQALGQGPQFIFQYYEEEERQRGNFPDRFSGHQFPNYSSELNVNALLLGDSALYLCASSWGGTSYEQYFGPGTRLTVT.

This chain links TRBV5-4 with TRBJ1-4; 12 positions agree with TRBD1. The V gene end was trimmed by 3 bases and the J gene end by 7 bases; junction bases not matched to a gene: 4. CDR1 and CDR2 from the germline V gene are SGHNT and YYREEE (reference sequence). There are 15 residues in the CDR3. The CDR3 DNA reads TGTGCCAGCAGCTGGGACAGGGGGCGCGGTGAAAAACTGTTTTTT. Encoded protein: CASSWDRGRGEKLFF.

The chain carries TRBV3-1 (or the pseudogene TRBV3-2) and TRBJ1-2; D not resolved. The CDR3 loop spans 13 amino acids. CDR1 and CDR2 (germline): LGHDT, YNNKEL (reference sequence). V lost 1 base to trimming and J lost 2 bases, with 5 bases between them. Written as DNA, the CDR3 is TGTGCCAGCAGCCAAGTAGAGAACTATGGCTACACCTTC. Its protein product is CASSQVENYGYTF.

The V and J genes are TRBV7-9 and TRBJ1-1; 10 positions match TRBD1. Germline V CDR1 and CDR2: SEHNR, FQNEAQ (reference sequence). The CDR3 sequence is 15 residues long. The ends lost 5 bases at V and 6 bases at J; junction bases unmatched: 9. The CDR3 spells CASSAWDRGGAEAFF. DNA for the CDR3: TGTGCCAGCAGCGCGTGGGACAGGGGAGGCGCTGAAGCTTTCTTT.

The rearrangement joins TRBV14 to TRBJ2-1; TRBD2 matches 11 bases. The CDR3 is 17 amino acids. Germline-derived CDR1 and CDR2 are SGHDN and FVKESK. Losses at the gene ends were 0 bases for V and 8 bases for J; bases not matched to a gene: 9. CDR3 amino acids: CASSQDSSGRAGDEQFF. The CDR3 DNA follows: TGTGCCAGCAGCCAAGATAGTAGCGGGAGGGCCGGGGATGAGCAGTTCTTC.

The gene calls are TRBV5-4 and TRBJ1-5; 8 bases are a match to TRBD1. The CDR3 is 15 residues long. After removal of 4 bases from V and 3 bases from J, the junction contained 6 bases not matched to a gene. Germline lookup yields CDR1 SGHNT and CDR2 YYREEE (reference sequence). CDR3 region: CASSAGTGDNQPQHF. The CDR3 region has the DNA TGTGCCAGCAGCGCCGGGACAGGTGACAATCAGCCCCAGCATTTT.

The table lists this clone with a count of one. CDR3 coding DNA: TGTGCCAGCAGCTTGTACAGGAGCTCCTACGAGCAGTACGTC. It is translated as CASSLYRSSYEQYV. This rearrangement joins TRBV5-5 to TRBJ2-7; D is perhaps TRBD1 (5 bases). CDR1 is SGHKS, CDR2 YYEKEE, per germline (reference sequence). V dropped 1 base and J dropped 0 bases, with 8 bases sitting between them. This CDR3 spans 14 amino acids.

The chain combines TRBV6-2 or TRBV6-3 with TRBJ1-2, with a possible D match to TRBD1 (5 bases). Trimming took off 6 bases at V and 4 bases at J, with 12 bases between the two ends. Germline V gives CDR1 MNHEY, CDR2 SVGEGT. The CDR3 has 13 residues. For the CDR3, the DNA is TGTGCCAGCAGCCCTCAGGGTTCCTATGGCTACACCTTC. The encoded protein is CASSPQGSYGYTF.

The genes are TRBV15 and TRBJ1-2, with D possibly matching TRBD1 (6 bases). Germline V CDR1 and CDR2: LNHNV, YYDKDF (reference sequence). Trimming pared 6 bases from V and 8 bases from J, leaving 10 bases between. This CDR3 has 11 amino acids. The DNA for the CDR3 is TGTGCCACCAGTACAGGGTCCGGCTACACCTTC. It yields the protein CATSTGSGYTF.

The rearrangement joins TRBV18 to TRBJ2-1; D is uncertain. Germline CDR1 reads KGHSH; CDR2 reads LQKENI. Trimming stripped 1 base from V and 8 bases from J, with 6 bases between. The CDR3 runs 12 residues. This CDR3 reads CASSPRRDEQFF. CDR3 DNA sequence: TGTGCCAGCTCACCACGTCGGGATGAGCAGTTCTTC.

Comment on this clone: Other DNA sequences in the sample encode the same CDR3. The V call is TRBV6-5, the J call TRBJ2-2, with D maybe TRBD1 (6 bases). The length of the CDR3 is 14 residues. The germline CDR1 and CDR2 sequences are MNHEY and SVGAGI. The germline V and J ends were trimmed by 6 bases and 4 bases, with 12 bases remaining between them. The CDR3 DNA follows: TGTGCCAGCAGACCTACAGGGAGCACCGGGGAGCTGTTTTTT. Encoded protein: CASRPTGSTGELFF.

This sequence joins TRBV27 and TRBJ1-5, with D unresolved. The V gene's germline CDR1 is MNHEY and CDR2 SMNVEV (reference sequence). Trimming pared 3 bases from V and 5 bases from J, leaving 8 bases between. The CDR3 runs 13 residues. The CDR3 nucleotides read TGTGCCAGCAGTTTGGTCGGGGATCAGCCCCAGCATTTT. It codes for CASSLVGDQPQHF.

Concerning this clone itself: The sample has other DNA sequences that encode this CDR3 too. The chain employs TRBV5-5 and TRBJ1-5, with a weak D call TRBD1 (5 bases). The CDR3 extends over 15 amino acids. The germline V gene has CDR1 SGHKS and CDR2 YYEKEE (reference sequence). V lost 1 base to trimming and J lost 0 bases, with 8 bases between them. The CDR3 spells CASSLRGNSNQPQHF. DNA of the CDR3: TGTGCCAGCAGCTTGAGGGGAAATAGCAATCAGCCCCAGCATTTT.

This chain joins TRBV5-6 and TRBJ1-2; no firm D call. The CDR3 is 13 amino acids. Germline CDR1 is SGHDT and CDR2 is YYEEEE. V was pared by 0 bases and J by 3 bases, with 6 bases between. CDR3 in amino acids: CASSLAADYGYTF. The DNA for the CDR3 is TGTGCCAGCAGCTTGGCCGCAGACTATGGCTACACCTTC.

J is TRBJ1-1 and V is TRBV29-1; perhaps TRBD1 as D (5 bases). The V and J ends lost 6 bases and 5 bases respectively, with 13 bases between them. The length of the CDR3 is 12 residues. Germline CDR1 SQVTM, CDR2 ANQGSEA. CDR3 bases: TGCAGCGTGGGGGGGGACCGGACTGAAGCTTTCTTT. Amino acid sequence: CSVGGDRTEAFF.

The genes are TRBV27 and TRBJ1-4; 8 nucleotides align to TRBD1. The ends lost 0 bases at V and 11 bases at J; junction bases unmatched: 8. The CDR3 extends over 15 amino acids. Germline CDR1 and CDR2: MNHEY and SMNVEV (reference sequence). The CDR3 spells CASSLSPDRVSKLFF. The CDR3 DNA is TGTGCCAGCAGTTTATCTCCGGACAGGGTGAGCAAACTGTTTTTT.

This sequence joins TRBV7-9 and TRBJ1-1; tentatively, D is TRBD1 (5 bases). From germline, CDR1 is SEHNR and CDR2 FQNEAQ (reference sequence). V was trimmed by 1 base and J by 0 bases, leaving 9 bases between them. This CDR3 has 15 residues. The CDR3 DNA reads TGTGCCAGCAGCTTAGAACTGGGGCTGAACACTGAAGCTTTCTTT. Translation gives CASSLELGLNTEAFF.

J is TRBJ2-5 and V is TRBV9, with 7 bases identical to TRBD1. The CDR3 covers 15 residues. With 1 base clipped from V and 5 bases from J, the junction kept 8 bases outside the gene matches. CDR1 and CDR2 from the germline V gene are SGDLS and YYNGEE. CDR3 sequence (DNA): TGTGCCAGCAGCGTAAGACAGGGTCAGGGGGAGACCCAGTACTTC. Protein: CASSVRQGQGETQYF.

This chain links TRBV6-5 with TRBJ2-2, with TRBD2 matching 8 bases. V lost 6 bases to trimming and J lost 0 bases; unmatched junction nucleotides: 3. There are 15 residues in the CDR3. The germline V gene has CDR1 MNHEY and CDR2 SVGAGI. CDR3 nucleotides: TGTGCCAGCAGCGCGGGGGGCGCGAACACCGGGGAGCTGTTTTTT. Amino acid sequence: CASSAGGANTGELFF.

This chain links TRBV11-3 with TRBJ2-5; 8 bases match TRBD1. CDR3 length: 15 residues. Per germline, CDR1 SGHNT and CDR2 YENEEA. V lost 6 bases to trimming and J lost 2 bases; unmatched junction nucleotides: 8. This CDR3 reads CASSQGQAEQETQYF. The CDR3 coding sequence is TGTGCCAGCAGTCAGGGACAGGCGGAACAAGAGACCCAGTACTTC.